Listed below are T cell receptor beta chains from one sample, sequenced in a study of OX40 agonist ivuxolimab in advanced cancers. The assay was immunoSEQ multiplex PCR, and TCRdb's table has in-frame clones only and misses some. This sample has around 34,000 clones; about 84% occur once, and the top ten carry less than 25%. Source: CD4+ or CD8+ T cells sorted from blood, taken in a trial of the OX40 agonist ivuxolimab. Receptors were obtained from an adult with an advanced solid tumor such as melanoma, head and neck, liver or kidney cancer. Each CDR3 is given with its conserved first and last residue. A D gene is named only where the DNA matches it firmly. Size is stated for part of the rows, as once, few or many counts, or as a class when the clone is expanded.

TRBD2,NA,TRBV7-8,TRBJ2-3,TGTGCCAGCAGCTCGATATACCGGGGGGGGTACACAGATACGCAGTATTTT,CASSSIYRGGYTDTQYF
NA,NA,TRBV6-5,TRBJ2-3,TGTGCCAGCAGTTACTCGCCAGGGAGCACAGATACGCAGTATTTT,CASSYSPGSTDTQYF
NA,NA,TRBV4-1,TRBJ1-2,TGCGCCAGCAGCCAAGATCCAGGCCAGGGCTATGGCTACACCTTC,CASSQDPGQGYGYTF
NA,NA,TRBV19,TRBJ2-1,TGTGCCAGTAGTATAGTTATGGGGGACTCCTACTCATACAATGAGCAGTTCTTC,CASSIVMGDSYSYNEQFF
NA,NA,TRBV7-2,TRBJ1-3,TGTGCCAGCAGCTTAAAGGGAAACACCATATATTTT,CASSLKGNTIYF
TRBD1,NA,TRBV15,TRBJ2-7,TGTGCCACCAGCAGAAGGGAGCAGGGGGTAACCTACGAGCAGTACTTC,CATSRREQGVTYEQYF
TRBD2,NA,TRBV5-1,TRBJ2-1,TGCGCCAGCAGCTTGGGGGGCGGGAGTTCCTACAATGAGCAGTTCTTC,CASSLGGGSSYNEQFF
TRBD1,few,TRBV9,TRBJ1-3,TGTGCCAGCAGCGTGTCTACCAACCCGACAGGGATTCTCTCTGGAAACACCATATATTTT,CASSVSTNPTGILSGNTIYF
NA,NA,TRBV9,TRBJ2-7,TGTGCCAGCAGCGTAGGAGGCAGGGCGGACGAGCAGTACTTC,CASSVGGRADEQYF
NA,NA,TRBV27,TRBJ1-2,TGTGCCAGCAGTGCTCAGGGCGGAGGGATAAACTATGGCTACACCTTC,CASSAQGGGINYGYTF
NA,NA,TRBV4-1,TRBJ2-7,TGCGCCAGCAGCCAAGGGGTTGGAGCCTACGAGCAGTACTTC,CASSQGVGAYEQYF
NA,NA,TRBV27,TRBJ2-6,TGTGCCAGTCTCTCTGGGGCCAACGTCCTGACTTTC,CASLSGANVLTF
TRBD2,NA,TRBV11-3,TRBJ2-2,TGTGCCAGCAGCGAAAGGGAGACTAGCGGGAGCATCGGGGAGCTGTTTTTT,CASSERETSGSIGELFF
TRBD2,NA,TRBV9,TRBJ2-1,TGTGCCAGCAGCGCCGTCGGGGCGGGAGGTCCCGACAATGAGCAGTTCTTC,CASSAVGAGGPDNEQFF
NA,NA,TRBV9,TRBJ2-3,TGTGCCAGCAGCGTAGACCCCTTGGGGGGAAGCACAGATACGCAGTATTTT,CASSVDPLGGSTDTQYF
TRBD2,once,TRBV27,TRBJ2-3,TGTGCCAGCAGTATCAGCGGGAAGGGAGGCACAGATACGCAGTATTTT,CASSISGKGGTDTQYF
NA,NA,TRBV6-1,TRBJ2-1,TGTGCCAGCACCCTGATTGTGGGAGTCGGCAATGAGCAGTTCTTC,CASTLIVGVGNEQFF
TRBD1,NA,TRBV19,TRBJ1-4,TGTGCCAGTAGTGGCCGGGACAGGGGGCCTAATGAAAAACTGTTTTTT,CASSGRDRGPNEKLFF
NA,NA,TRBV7-2,TRBJ2-7,TGTGCCAGCAGCTTGTATCACGAAGTCTACGAGCAGTACTTC,CASSLYHEVYEQYF
NA,few,TRBV6-1,TRBJ2-7,TGTGCCAGCAGTGAAGATGGGGGATCCACGGGGGAGCAGTACTTC,CASSEDGGSTGEQYF
NA,NA,TRBV19,TRBJ1-1,TGTGCCGCTAGGTTGGGGGAGACTGAAGCTTTCTTT,CAARLGETEAFF
NA,many,TRBV11-2,TRBJ1-3,TGTGCCAGCAGCCGGGGAACCGGAGGGGTGGAGGGAAACACCATATATTTT,CASSRGTGGVEGNTIYF
NA,NA,TRBV18,TRBJ1-3,TGTGCCAGCTCCTCGGACGGCTACTCTGGAAACACCATATATTTT,CASSSDGYSGNTIYF
TRBD2,NA,TRBV13,TRBJ2-7,TGTGCCAGCAGCTTTGCGGGGGGGCAATACGAGCAGTACTTC,CASSFAGGQYEQYF
NA,NA,TRBV4-3,TRBJ2-1,TGCGCCAGCAGCCAAACTACTCCGCCAGTTGAGCAGTTCTTC,CASSQTTPPVEQFF
NA,NA,TRBV28,TRBJ2-2,TGTGCCAGCAGCCCCCCCAGGGGGAACACCGGGGAGCTGTTTTTT,CASSPPRGNTGELFF
TRBD1,NA,TRBV27,TRBJ2-1,TGTGCCAGCAGTATGACAGGGACATACGAGGAGCAGTTCTTC,CASSMTGTYEEQFF
NA,NA,TRBV7-6,TRBJ1-5,TGTGCCAGCAGCTTAGGCGAAGGGGCAGGGGCCAATCAGCCCCAGCATTTT,CASSLGEGAGANQPQHF
NA,NA,TRBV6-4,TRBJ2-6,TGTGCCAGCAGTGAGGGATCTGGGGCCAACGTCCTGACTTTC,CASSEGSGANVLTF